A single sample is the source of the 24 T cell receptor beta chains below, sequenced in a study of T cell repertoires in cytomegalovirus infection. No antigen has been assigned to these receptors. TCRdb recomputed calls from the reads with MiXCR, one row per CDR3 protein. The sample has about 52,000 distinct CDR3 sequences, around a fifth seen once; the top ten hold around 60%. This specimen consisted of CD8+ T cells from cultured PBMCs, obtained from culture after CMV antigen stimulation. Receptors were obtained from a human donor in good health (CMV status not recorded). Some clones in this sample may be carry-over from other donors' samples.

The chain employs TRBV5-4 and TRBJ2-7; the D is unclear. The CDR3 spans 12 residues. Trimming removed 4 bases from V and 7 bases from J, with 12 bases in between. Germline CDR1 and CDR2: SGHNT and YYREEE (reference sequence). For the CDR3, the DNA is TGTGCCAGCAGCATGATCCTGGGTGAGCAGTACTTC. Its translation is CASSMILGEQYF.

This chain joins TRBV24-1 and TRBJ2-5; unclear D gene. The germline V and J ends were trimmed by 6 bases and 4 bases, with 5 bases remaining between them. The CDR3 has 11 residues. CDR1 KGHDR and CDR2 SFDVKD come from the germline V gene. In nucleotides, the CDR3 is TGTGCCACCAGTCAAGGAGAGACCCAGTACTTC. Amino acids: CATSQGETQYF.

This clonotype was seen just once. The V gene is TRBV7-6, the J gene TRBJ2-1; D perhaps matches TRBD2 (6 bases). The V and J ends lost 1 base and 8 bases respectively, with 6 bases between them. Germline CDR1 reads SGHVS; CDR2 reads FNYEAQ. The CDR3 is made up of 12 amino acids. The CDR3 DNA sequence: TGTGCCAGCAGCTTAGGGGGGGATGAGCAGTTCTTC. Translating it yields CASSLGGDEQFF. Looking up the rest from reference TRBV7-6 and TRBJ2-1 gives the full variable domain: GAGVSQSPRYKVTKRGQDVALRCDPISGHVSLYWYRQALGQGPEFLTYFNYEAQQDKSGLPNDRFSAERPEGSISTLTIQRTEQRDSAMYRCASSLGGDEQFFGPGTRLTVL.

A remark on this clonotype: A read error may be the cause here, since a much bigger clone is one base away. This chain uses TRBV7-6 with TRBJ2-3; D is uncertain. Per germline, CDR1 SGHVS and CDR2 FNYEAQ. The CDR3 covers 13 residues. The CDR3 DNA is TGTGCCAGCAGTTCGAATGGAAAAGATATGCAGTATTTT. Residues: CASSSNGKDMQYF.

This clonotype has more than one count but fewer than ten. A read error may produce the germline difference seen at one junction end. This chain links TRBV27 with TRBJ1-3; D call uncertain. The CDR3 is 13 residues long. The V gene's germline CDR1 is MNHEY and CDR2 SMNVEV (reference sequence). The CDR3 protein is CASSFTFGDTIYF. The CDR3 nucleotides read TGTGCCAGCAGTTTCACGTTTGGAGACACCATATATTTT.

The chain is built from TRBV6-6 and TRBJ2-1; D is perhaps TRBD1 (5 bases). The CDR3 spans 13 residues. The V end was cut by 5 bases, the J end by 6 bases, with 11 bases between. CDR1 is MNHNY and CDR2 is SVGAGI in the germline V gene (reference sequence). CDR3 sequence: CASSARQSNEQFF. The CDR3 coding sequence is TGTGCCAGCAGTGCGAGACAGTCCAATGAGCAGTTCTTC.

The rearrangement joins TRBV7-8 to TRBJ1-5, with TRBD1 as a possible D gene (5 bases). The germline V gene encodes CDR1 SGHVS and CDR2 FQNEAQ. CDR3 size: 9 residues. The V end was cut by 11 bases, the J end by 7 bases, with 6 bases between. CDR3 loop: CASGQPQHF. The CDR3, as DNA: TGTGCCTCAGGGCAGCCCCAGCATTTT.

This clonotype has a handful of counts. This rearrangement joins TRBV9 to TRBJ2-1; maybe TRBD1 (6 bases). Per germline, CDR1 SGDLS and CDR2 YYNGEE. V lost 0 bases, J lost 0 bases, and 13 bases lay in between. The CDR3 has 17 amino acids. The CDR3 DNA reads TGTGCCAGCAGCGTAGATTGGGGGCGAAGCTCCTACAATGAGCAGTTCTTC. Its protein product is CASSVDWGRSSYNEQFF.

The V gene is TRBV11-2, the J gene TRBJ2-7, with a possible D match to TRBD1 (6 bases). CDR1 and CDR2 from the germline V gene are SGHAT and FQNNGV. V lost 4 bases to trimming and J lost 5 bases, with 12 bases between them. The CDR3 totals 13 residues. CDR3 DNA sequence: TGTGCCAGCAGCTCCTCGGGACAACACGAGCAGTACTTC. Translating it yields CASSSSGQHEQYF.

The genes are TRBV12-5 and TRBJ1-1; D is ambiguous. Germline V gives CDR1 LGHNT, CDR2 FRNRAP. The length of the CDR3 is 13 residues. Trimming took off 3 bases at V and 2 bases at J, with 7 bases between the two ends. This CDR3 is CASGFWGNTEAFF. CDR3 in DNA: TGTGCTAGTGGTTTCTGGGGAAACACTGAAGCTTTCTTT.

The sample holds one count of this clonotype. This rearrangement joins TRBV12-3 or TRBV12-4 to TRBJ2-3; TRBD1 aligns across 8 bases. This CDR3 is 14 amino acids long. V gave up 6 bases and J gave up 2 bases; unmatched junction bases: 4. The CDR3 sequence: CASRGDRLTDTQYF. The CDR3, as DNA: TGTGCCAGCAGAGGGGACAGGCTCACAGATACGCAGTATTTT.

CDR3 residues: CASSYQTSRYTDTQYF. DNA of the CDR3: TGTGCCAGCAGCTACCAAACTAGCCGATACACAGATACGCAGTATTTT. This sequence joins TRBV6-2 or TRBV6-3 and TRBJ2-3; tentative D call: TRBD2 (6 bases). Trimming cost V 6 bases and J 2 bases, with 18 bases left between them. The germline V gene encodes CDR1 MNHEY and CDR2 SVGEGT. This CDR3 is 16 amino acids long.

The gene calls are TRBV19 and TRBJ2-7; a weak D match, TRBD2 (5 bases). Trimming removed 3 bases at V and 2 bases at J, with 11 bases between. The CDR3 spans 14 residues. From germline, CDR1 is LNHDA and CDR2 SQIVND (reference sequence). This CDR3 reads CASSMSLAAYEQYF. CDR3 DNA sequence: TGTGCCAGTAGTATGAGTCTAGCAGCCTACGAGCAGTACTTC.

The table lists this clonotype with many counts. The chain has TRBV27 and TRBJ2-1; 7 bases are a match to TRBD1. This CDR3 has 13 amino acids. Germline V lookup: CDR1 MNHEY, CDR2 SMNVEV (reference sequence). Germline trimming cut 5 bases from V and 7 bases from J; bases unmatched to any gene: 5. CDR3 sequence (DNA): TGTGCCAGCAGTCCTAACAGGGGAAATGAGCAGTTCTTC. Residues: CASSPNRGNEQFF.

The chain is built from TRBV25-1 and TRBJ1-2; D may be TRBD1 (6 bases). The CDR3 runs 14 residues. V gave up 1 base and J gave up 5 bases, with 11 bases separating them. Per the germline V gene, CDR1 is MGHDK and CDR2 is SYGVNS. The CDR3 loop reads CASSEWPGEYGYTF. CDR3 DNA sequence: TGTGCCAGCAGTGAATGGCCAGGGGAATATGGCTACACCTTC.

This chain links TRBV28 with TRBJ1-2; D not resolved. The CDR3 length is 15 residues. The V and J ends lost 3 bases and 8 bases respectively, with 19 bases between them. CDR1 is MDHEN and CDR2 is SYDVKM in the germline V gene. As DNA, the CDR3 is TGTGCCAGCAGTTTTTATGGAGAAACAAACAAAGGCTACACCTTC. Translating it yields CASSFYGETNKGYTF.

This clonotype has more than one count but fewer than ten. The gene calls are TRBV7-2 and TRBJ2-1; D may match TRBD1 or TRBD2 (5 bases each). This CDR3 has 15 residues. Germline V lookup: CDR1 SGHTA, CDR2 FQGNSA. The germline V and J ends were trimmed by 4 bases and 2 bases, with 12 bases remaining between them. CDR3 in DNA: TGTGCCAGCAGCTCCTCCGGGACCGCCTACAATGAGCAGTTCTTC. This encodes CASSSSGTAYNEQFF.

The chain recombines TRBV5-6 with TRBJ2-3, with TRBD2 matching 8 bases. Germline CDR1 SGHDT, CDR2 YYEEEE. V lost 4 bases and J lost 3; bases outside the gene matches: 10. This CDR3 spans 16 amino acids. CDR3 nucleotide sequence: TGTGCCAGCAGCAGGGATCGAGCGGGGGTAACAGATACGCAGTATTTT. Its protein product is CASSRDRAGVTDTQYF.

This clonotype appeared a few times. This may come from a read error, since a much larger clone is one base off. This chain joins TRBV28 and TRBJ2-3; D is perhaps TRBD2 (6 bases). CDR3 length equals 14 residues. Germline CDR1 reads MDHEN; CDR2 reads SYDVKM. V lost 4 bases to trimming and J lost 3 bases, with 11 bases between them. The chain's CDR3 is CASSWDSPTDTQYF. In DNA, the CDR3 is TGTGCCAGCAGTTGGGACTCGCCAACAGATACGCAGTATTTT.

This clonotype was picked up a small number of times. The chain uses TRBV12-3 or TRBV12-4 and TRBJ1-4; TRBD1 might be the D (5 bases). The V gene lost 3 bases and the J gene lost 6 bases, with 11 bases spanning the gap. The CDR3 extends over 14 amino acids. CDR3 loop: CASSLRQGYEKLFF. CDR3 nucleotides: TGTGCCAGCAGTTTGAGGCAGGGATATGAAAAACTGTTTTTT.

This clonotype appeared a few times. The chain recombines TRBV12-3 or TRBV12-4 with TRBJ2-5; the match to TRBD2 covers 10 bases. CDR3 length equals 15 residues. V shed 5 bases, J shed 3 bases, and the junction held 6 bases outside the gene matches. The chain's CDR3 is CASSPLTSGEETQYF. The DNA of the CDR3 is TGTGCCAGCAGTCCTCTAACTAGCGGGGAAGAGACCCAGTACTTC.

This clonotype was picked up a small number of times. The chain is built from TRBV5-1 and TRBJ1-2, with D uncertain. V lost 0 bases, J lost 0 bases, and 9 bases lay in between. This CDR3 comprises 15 residues. CDR1 and CDR2 (germline): SGHRS, YFSETQ. The CDR3 sequence is CASSLERASNYGYTF. In DNA form, the CDR3 reads TGCGCCAGCAGCTTGGAAAGGGCCTCTAACTATGGCTACACCTTC.

The J gene is TRBJ1-2, the V gene TRBV7-2; TRBD1 matches at 8 bases. Germline CDR1 and CDR2: SGHTA and FQGNSA. J lost 3 bases, V lost 1 base, and 10 bases had no gene match. The CDR3 covers 17 residues. The CDR3 loop reads CASSLGAGGAFHYGYTF. The DNA for the CDR3 is TGTGCCAGCAGCTTAGGCGCAGGGGGCGCTTTTCACTATGGCTACACCTTC.

This chain joins TRBV7-8 and TRBJ2-7; D gene unclear. The germline CDR1 and CDR2 sequences are SGHVS and FQNEAQ. This CDR3 comprises 15 residues. V was pared by 5 bases and J by 3 bases, with 17 bases between. The CDR3: CASSQARHQFYEQYF. CDR3 in DNA: TGTGCCAGCAGCCAAGCCCGGCACCAGTTCTACGAGCAGTACTTC.